The 11 T cell receptor beta chains presented below share a single source sample, sequenced in a study of tumor-infiltrating lymphocytes in primary liver carcinoma (dated by TCRdb to the late 2010s). Sequencing instrument: Illumina HiSeq 2500. Starting from roughly 500 ng total RNA, TCRbeta-specific cDNA was produced by reverse transcription with a constant-region primer and ProtoScript II reverse transcriptase. Construction of the TCRbeta libraries relied on three nested rounds of multiplex PCR, following a slightly modified ARM-PCR procedure. Multiplex TRBV1-TRBV30 forward primers and a Cbeta reverse primer were used in the first two PCR rounds, each of which was run for around 9 cycles. The raw public data were reprocessed by TCRdb itself: fastp quality trimming at Q25, MiXCR clonotype calling, in-frame beta chains only. CDR3 protein duplicates are merged, each entry listing the most common genes and DNA. This sample lists about 35,000 distinct CDR3 sequences; roughly 70% were detected once. The ten largest clones capture about 15% of the sample.

Total RNA and DNA were co-extracted without cell sorting from around 20-30 mg of bulk tissue using the AllPrep DNA/RNA mini kit. The sequenced sample was liver tumor tissue from sampling region 4. The cell subset or site label, as the study defines it: tumor region T4, right-lateral pole. The receptors here all came from a man aged 40-49 years with primary liver carcinoma and hepatitis B virus infection.

This clonotype has just a few counts. With a much larger clone just one base away, this may be a read error. The chain employs TRBV28 and TRBJ1-6; tentatively, D is TRBD1 (6 bases). The V and J ends lost 7 bases and 10 bases respectively, with 14 bases between them. Germline CDR1 is MDHEN and CDR2 is SYDVKM. This CDR3 spans 13 amino acids. The CDR3: CASTGQMGSPLHF. CDR3 bases: TGTGCCAGCACTGGACAGATGGGATCACCCCTCCACTTT.

This clonotype was detected a few times. One end of the junction is discordant with germline, which a read error may explain. The rearrangement links TRBV12-3 or TRBV12-4 to TRBJ2-5; D may be TRBD2 (5 bases). This CDR3 is built from 13 residues. CDR3 amino acids: CTSSRSWTETQYF. The CDR3 DNA is TGTACCAGCAGCCGAAGCTGGACTGAGACCCAGTACTTC.

Worth noting for this clonotype: An end of the junction does not agree with germline; a read error may underlie this. The rearrangement links TRBV4-2 to TRBJ2-1, with 8 positions matching TRBD2. CDR3 size: 16 residues. CDR1 is LGHNA and CDR2 is YNFKEQ in the germline V gene. The CDR3 reads CASSRPSGLSFNEQFF. CDR3 bases: TGTGCCAGCAGCCGACCTAGCGGGCTCTCCTTCAATGAGCAGTTCTTC.

This clonotype is a singleton in its sample. Relative to the germline gene, one junction end is altered; a read error may explain this. The rearrangement joins TRBV28 to TRBJ1-2; D is undetermined. This CDR3 has 14 amino acids. CDR1 MDHEN and CDR2 SYDVKM come from the germline V gene. The CDR3 DNA follows: TGTGCCAGCAAGATTGTCGGAACCGACTATGGCTATACCTTC. Translating gives CASKIVGTDYGYTF.

The rearrangement links TRBV11-3 to TRBJ2-3; the match to TRBD2 covers 7 bases. The CDR3 sequence is 14 residues long. The J segment lost 9 bases and the V segment lost 8 bases, leaving 14 bases of the junction unmatched. Germline V lookup: CDR1 SGHNT, CDR2 YENEEA. Here the CDR3 DNA reads TGTGCCAGCCCGGGGGGACTCCAGGGCGGAACGCAGTATTTT. As protein: CASPGGLQGGTQYF.

At least ten counts were recorded for this clonotype. The CDR3 sequence is CASSAGGTDTQYF. The CDR3 DNA reads as TGTGCCAGCAGTGCGGGAGGCACAGATACGCAGTATTTT. The rearrangement joins TRBV6-4 to TRBJ2-3; a possible D gene is TRBD2 (6 bases). The V and J ends lost 4 bases and 1 base respectively, with 6 bases between them. This CDR3 contains 13 residues. CDR1 is MRHNA and CDR2 is SNTAGT in the germline V gene.

This clonotype was detected once. The junction shows a germline mismatch at one end, possibly a read error. The gene calls are TRBV6-4 and TRBJ2-1, with TRBD2 matching over 11 bases. In germline, CDR1 is MRHNA, CDR2 SNTAGT. The CDR3 runs 15 residues. The chain's CDR3 is CASCHKASGGNEQFF. The DNA for the CDR3 is TGTGCCAGCTGCCACAAGGCTAGCGGGGGGAATGAACAGTTCTTC.

Remarks on this clonotype: Sequence at one end of the junction differs from germline and may be a read error. This chain joins TRBV5-1 and TRBJ2-7; no firm D call. The CDR3 is 12 residues long. Germline V gene lookup returns CDR1 SGHRS and CDR2 YFSETQ. CDR3 bases: TGCGCCAGCAGCCTCCAGCCCTACGAGCAATACTTC. Its protein product is CASSLQPYEQYF. The full variable domain, in which reference TRBV5-1 and TRBJ2-7 provide the parts outside the CDR3, is KAGVTQTPRYLIKTRGQQVTLSCSPISGHRSVSWYQQTPGQGLQFLFEYFSETQRNKGNFPGRFSGRQFSNSRSEMNVSTLELGDSALYLCASSLQPYEQYFGPGTRLTVT.

By sample share, this clonotype is medium-sized (0.01 to 0.1%). V and J are TRBV6-1 and TRBJ2-1, with D perhaps matching TRBD2 (5 bases). V lost 7 bases to trimming and J lost 2 bases, with 15 bases between them. Looked up from germline, CDR1 is MNHNS and CDR2 is SASEGT. CDR3 length: 15 residues. DNA for the CDR3: TGTGCCAGCACCCTGGAGCGGCACACCTACAATGAGCAGTTCTTC. Translation: CASTLERHTYNEQFF.

The DNA for the CDR3 is TGTGTCAACAGCCAAGAGGGTCAGGGGAGAGGGTACAATGAGCAGTTCTTC. Translation: CVNSQEGQGRGYNEQFF. The V and J genes are TRBV14 and TRBJ2-1; possible D gene TRBD1, 6 bases. The CDR3 contains 17 residues. Germline lookup yields CDR1 SGHDN and CDR2 FVKESK.

For this clonotype: The CDR3 end shows no conserved phenylalanine or tryptophan, and so a read error is likely. This chain links TRBV7-8 with TRBJ2-1; TRBD1 matches at 10 bases. Looked up from germline, CDR1 is SGHVS and CDR2 is FQNEAQ. The CDR3 has 15 amino acids. The CDR3 coding sequence is TGTGTCAGCAGCTTAGGGACAGGGGCCTACAATGAGCAGTTCTTA. Translation gives CVSSLGTGAYNEQFL.